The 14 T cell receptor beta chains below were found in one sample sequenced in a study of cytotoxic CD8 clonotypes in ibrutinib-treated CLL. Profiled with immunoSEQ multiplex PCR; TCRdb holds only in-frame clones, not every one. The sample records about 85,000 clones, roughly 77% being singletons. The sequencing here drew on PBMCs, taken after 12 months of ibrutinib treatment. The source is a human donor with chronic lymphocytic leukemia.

Here the CDR3 DNA reads TGTGCCTGGGAAGAGGCTAGCGGGGTCGAGGATACGCAGTATTTT. Protein sequence: CAWEEASGVEDTQYF. The V call is TRBV30, the J call TRBJ2-3; TRBD2 aligns across 9 bases. The CDR3 totals 15 residues. The trim removed 5 bases at V and 6 bases at J, leaving 12 bases unmatched. Germline lookup yields CDR1 GTSNPN and CDR2 SVGIG (reference sequence). Full variable domain (rest looked up from reference TRBV30 and TRBJ2-3): SQTIHQWPATLVQPVGSPLSLECTVEGTSNPNLYWYRQAAGRGLQLLFYSVGIGQISSEVPQNLSASRPQDRQFILSSKKLLLSDSGFYLCAWEEASGVEDTQYFGPGTRLTVL.

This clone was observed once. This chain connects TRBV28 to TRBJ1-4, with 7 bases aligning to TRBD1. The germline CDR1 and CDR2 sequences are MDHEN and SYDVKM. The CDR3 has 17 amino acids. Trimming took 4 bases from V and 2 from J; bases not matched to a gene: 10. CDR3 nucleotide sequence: TGTGCCAGCAGTTCCCCATTAGGGACAGAGACTAATGAAAAACTGTTTTTT. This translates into CASSSPLGTETNEKLFF. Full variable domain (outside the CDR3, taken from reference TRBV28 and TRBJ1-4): DVKVTQSSRYLVKRTGEKVFLECVQDMDHENMFWYRQDPGLGLRLIYFSYDVKMKEKGDIPEGYSVSREKKERFSLILESASTNQTSMYLCASSSPLGTETNEKLFFGSGTQLSVL.

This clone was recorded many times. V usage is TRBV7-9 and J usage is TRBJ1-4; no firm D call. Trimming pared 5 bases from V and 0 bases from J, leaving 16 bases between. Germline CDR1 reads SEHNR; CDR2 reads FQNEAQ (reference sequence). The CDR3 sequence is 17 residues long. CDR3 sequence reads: CASSPPGSSTTNEKLFF. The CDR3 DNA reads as TGTGCCAGCAGCCCCCCCGGCAGCTCCACAACTAATGAAAAACTGTTTTTT.

The CDR3: CATQGSAKNIQYF. As DNA, the CDR3 is TGTGCCACCCAGGGTTCAGCCAAAAACATTCAGTACTTC. V is TRBV28 and J is TRBJ2-4; a possible D gene is TRBD1 (5 bases). The CDR3 spans 13 residues. Trimming pared 10 bases from V and 0 bases from J, leaving 10 bases between. CDR1 is MDHEN, CDR2 SYDVKM, per germline. Variable domain in full (rest from reference TRBV28 and TRBJ2-4): DVKVTQSSRYLVKRTGEKVFLECVQDMDHENMFWYRQDPGLGLRLIYFSYDVKMKEKGDIPEGYSVSREKKERFSLILESASTNQTSMYLCATQGSAKNIQYFGAGTRLSVL.

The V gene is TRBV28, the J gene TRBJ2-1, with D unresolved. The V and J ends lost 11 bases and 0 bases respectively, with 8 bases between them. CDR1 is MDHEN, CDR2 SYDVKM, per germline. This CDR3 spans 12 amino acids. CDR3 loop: CAGSRSYNEQFF. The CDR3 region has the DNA TGTGCCGGCTCTCGCTCCTACAATGAGCAGTTCTTC.

The CDR3 DNA is TGTGCCAGCACCCGGGACAGGGGAAGCAATCAGCCCCAGCATTTT. This translates into CASTRDRGSNQPQHF. The chain links TRBV6-5 to TRBJ1-5, with 10 nucleotides matching TRBD1. The CDR3 runs to 15 residues. The germline gives CDR1 MNHEY, CDR2 SVGAGI. The ends lost 7 bases at V and 1 base at J; junction bases unmatched: 4.

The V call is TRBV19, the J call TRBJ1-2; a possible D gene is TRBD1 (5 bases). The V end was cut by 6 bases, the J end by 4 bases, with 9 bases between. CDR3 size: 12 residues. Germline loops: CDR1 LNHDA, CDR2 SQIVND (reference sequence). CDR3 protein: CASSPQGYGYTF. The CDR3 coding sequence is TGTGCCAGTAGCCCCCAGGGCTATGGCTACACCTTC.

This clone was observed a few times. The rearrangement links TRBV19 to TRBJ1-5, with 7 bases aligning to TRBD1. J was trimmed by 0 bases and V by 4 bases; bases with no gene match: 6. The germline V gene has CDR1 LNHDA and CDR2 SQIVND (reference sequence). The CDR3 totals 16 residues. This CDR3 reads CASSNYGTVSNQPQHF. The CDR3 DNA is TGTGCCAGTAGTAATTACGGGACAGTTAGCAATCAGCCCCAGCATTTT.

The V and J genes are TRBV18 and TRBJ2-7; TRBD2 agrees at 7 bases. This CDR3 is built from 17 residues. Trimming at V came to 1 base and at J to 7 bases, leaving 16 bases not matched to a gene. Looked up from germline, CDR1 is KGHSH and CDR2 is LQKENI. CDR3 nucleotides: TGTGCCAGCTCACCACTGGCGGGAGTCGGGCATTTAGGGGAGCAGTACTTC. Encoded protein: CASSPLAGVGHLGEQYF.

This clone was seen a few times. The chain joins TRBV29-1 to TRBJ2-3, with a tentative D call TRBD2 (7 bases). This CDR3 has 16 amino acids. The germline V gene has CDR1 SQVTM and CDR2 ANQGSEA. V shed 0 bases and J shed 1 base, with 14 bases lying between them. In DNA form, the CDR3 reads TGCAGCGTTGAAGATTGGGGGGGCGCGGGCACAGATACGCAGTATTTT. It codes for CSVEDWGGAGTDTQYF.

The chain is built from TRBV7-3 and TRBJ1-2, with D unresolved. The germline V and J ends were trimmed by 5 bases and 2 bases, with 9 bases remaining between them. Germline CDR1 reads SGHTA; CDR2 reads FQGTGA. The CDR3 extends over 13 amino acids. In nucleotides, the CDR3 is TGTGCCAGCAGCCCCGACGCGAACTATGGCTACACCTTC. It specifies CASSPDANYGYTF.

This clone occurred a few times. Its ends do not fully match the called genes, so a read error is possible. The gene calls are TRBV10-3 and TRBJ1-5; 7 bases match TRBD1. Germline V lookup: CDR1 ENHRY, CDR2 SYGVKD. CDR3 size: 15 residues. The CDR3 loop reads CAIREGGTANQPQHF. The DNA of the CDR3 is TGTGCCATCCGTGAGGGTGGGACAGCCAATCAGCCCCAGCATTTT.

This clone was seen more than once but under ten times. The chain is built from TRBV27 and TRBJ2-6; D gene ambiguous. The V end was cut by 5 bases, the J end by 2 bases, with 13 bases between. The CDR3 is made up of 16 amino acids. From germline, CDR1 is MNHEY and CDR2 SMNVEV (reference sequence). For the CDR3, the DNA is TGTGCCAGCAGTATCCGGCAGTTCCCTGGGGCCAACGTCCTGACTTTC. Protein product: CASSIRQFPGANVLTF.

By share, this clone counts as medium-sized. The CDR3 spells CASSLGQTHSYEQYF. In DNA form, the CDR3 reads TGTGCCAGCAGCTTAGGCCAAACCCACTCCTACGAGCAGTACTTC. The chain combines TRBV7-9 with TRBJ2-7; D unclear. V was shortened by 1 base and J by 0 bases, with 10 bases between the two germline ends. Germline CDR1 is SEHNR and CDR2 is FQNEAQ (reference sequence). This CDR3 is 15 amino acids long.